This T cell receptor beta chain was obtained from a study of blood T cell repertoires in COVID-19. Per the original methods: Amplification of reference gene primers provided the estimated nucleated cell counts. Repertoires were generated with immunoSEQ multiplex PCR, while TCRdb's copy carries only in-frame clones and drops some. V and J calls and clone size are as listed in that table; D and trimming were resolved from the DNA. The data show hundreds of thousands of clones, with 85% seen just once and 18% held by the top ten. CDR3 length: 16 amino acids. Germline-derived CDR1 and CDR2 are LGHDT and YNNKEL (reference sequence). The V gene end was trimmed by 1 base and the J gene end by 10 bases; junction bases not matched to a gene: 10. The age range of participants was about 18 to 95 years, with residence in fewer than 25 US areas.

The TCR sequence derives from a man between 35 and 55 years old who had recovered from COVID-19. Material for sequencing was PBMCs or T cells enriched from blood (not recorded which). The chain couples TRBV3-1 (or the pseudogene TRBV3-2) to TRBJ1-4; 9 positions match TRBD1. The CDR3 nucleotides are TGTGCCAGCAGCCAAGGGACAGGGGCCCGAGACGTAAAACTGTTTTTT. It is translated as CASSQGTGARDVKLFF.